This T cell receptor beta chain is from a study of T cell changes during pregnancy in multiple sclerosis. Method: immunoSEQ multiplex PCR; TCRdb's copy keeps in-frame clones and lacks some. Of around 36,000 clones listed, about 92% are singletons. The germline gives CDR1 GTSNPN, CDR2 SVGIG (reference sequence). The CDR3 totals 13 residues. Trimming removed 2 bases at V and 2 bases at J, with 10 bases between. The sequenced sample was peripheral blood, obtained before pregnancy. The chain is built from TRBV30 and TRBJ2-7, with TRBD2 as a possible D gene (6 bases). This clonotype was sampled from a female donor with multiple sclerosis, enrolled in a pregnancy study. CDR3 nucleotide sequence: TGTGCCTGGAGTAAGCGGGTAACCTACGAGCAGTACTTC. Translating it yields CAWSKRVTYEQYF.